The rows below give T cell receptor beta chains drawn from one sample of a study of T cells in localized non-small cell lung cancer. Generated by immunoSEQ multiplex PCR, the TCRdb table keeps only in-frame clones and is missing some. This sample carries 13,000 or so clones, roughly nine tenths of them seen once, and the ten largest clones take approximately 2.9%. The sequences come from peripheral blood mononuclear cells, collected before any cancer treatment. Receptors originate from a man between 35 and 75 years old with stage III lung adenocarcinoma. The conserved cysteine and the conserved F or W are not part of the CDR3 here. D genes are given only for firm matches.

TRBJ2-3,TRBD2,TRBV28,ASSLLSSGYTDTQY
TRBJ2-5,NA,TRBV9,ASRRGSEVAETQY
TRBJ2-7,TRBD2,TRBV7-8,ASSPLGRERTYEQY
TRBJ2-7,NA,TRBV27,ASSRTGPREQY
TRBJ2-1,NA,TRBV25-1,ASSARHGLNNEQF
TRBJ1-1,TRBD1,TRBV7-9,ASSLFGQVGTEAF
TRBJ2-1,TRBD1,TRBV18,ASSLGQGDYNEQF
TRBJ1-1,NA,TRBV6-5,ASSYSYQYNTEAF
TRBJ2-7,NA,TRBV28,ASSSVQGGYEQY
TRBJ1-5,TRBD1,TRBV19,ASSTGKGAGNQPQH
TRBJ2-5,NA,TRBV28,ASSFQGTRETQY
TRBJ1-5,NA,TRBV19,ASSIVLGGVRSNQPQH
TRBJ2-6,NA,TRBV28,ASSLSGSWAGANVLT
TRBJ2-7,TRBD1,TRBV5-1,ASSLAGQGLREQY
TRBJ1-5,TRBD1,TRBV27,ASSLATGVGQPQH
TRBJ2-4,NA,TRBV27,ASSLSPQVAKNIQY
TRBJ2-2,NA,TRBV28,ASKPGLATGELF
TRBJ1-2,NA,TRBV4-3,ASSQDPIYGYT